The rows below give T cell receptor beta chains drawn from one sample of a study of blood T cell repertoires in COVID-19. Assay: immunoSEQ multiplex PCR; the TCRdb copy retains only in-frame clones and omits some. The data show under 150,000 clones, with under 95% seen just once and about 3.5% held by the top ten. Sequences were obtained from peripheral blood. The receptors shown here come from a man aged 50-60 years with active COVID-19. CDR3s include the opening cysteine and the closing phenylalanine or tryptophan. A D gene is named only where the DNA matches it firmly. Clone sizes are given selectively: once, few, many, or a class where the clone is expanded.

size	V	J	D	DNA	CDR3
NA	TRBV27	TRBJ1-1	NA	TGTGCCAGCAGTTCAACCAGGAGGGAACTCACTGAAGCTTTCTTT	CASSSTRRELTEAFF
NA	TRBV5-5	TRBJ1-5	NA	TGTGCCAGCAGCTTTAGTACTTCGGCTCGGGGCAATCAGCCCCAGCATTTT	CASSFSTSARGNQPQHF
NA	TRBV5-1	TRBJ2-7	TRBD1	TGCGCCAGCAGCGTTGACCGACAGGGGGGCTCCTACGAGCAGTACTTC	CASSVDRQGGSYEQYF
NA	TRBV11-1	TRBJ2-4	NA	TGTGCCAGCAGCGAAGACTTAAGTACCAAAAACATTCAGTACTTC	CASSEDLSTKNIQYF
NA	TRBV7-9	TRBJ1-6	NA	TGTGCCAGCAGCTCACCTCGGGGAGCTAACTATAATTCACCCCTCCACTTT	CASSSPRGANYNSPLHF
NA	TRBV6-5	TRBJ1-5	NA	TGTGCCAGCAGTTTTACAGGGTCAAGCAATCAGCCCCAGCATTTT	CASSFTGSSNQPQHF
NA	TRBV7-9	TRBJ1-4	NA	TGTGCCAGCAGCTTCAGTTATTCTAATGAAAAACTGTTTTTT	CASSFSYSNEKLFF
NA	TRBV27	TRBJ2-5	TRBD1	TGTGCCAGCAGTTTGAGGGGGCCGGGGGAGACCCAGTACTTC	CASSLRGPGETQYF
NA	TRBV18	TRBJ1-5	TRBD1	TGTGCCAGCTCACAGGGACAGGGCCCTTCCAATCAGCCCCAGCATTTT	CASSQGQGPSNQPQHF
NA	TRBV11-3	TRBJ2-2	NA	TGTGCCAGCAGCCGGACGACAGTGAACACCGGGGAGCTGTTTTTT	CASSRTTVNTGELFF
NA	TRBV27	TRBJ1-2	TRBD1	TGTGCCAGCAGTCCCTGGGACAGCCCATCGGGAGGCTACACCTTC	CASSPWDSPSGGYTF
NA	TRBV2	TRBJ1-6	NA	TGTGCCAGCAGTCTCGGACAGCTCTTTTCTTCACCCCTCCACTTT	CASSLGQLFSSPLHF
once	TRBV6-6	TRBJ1-1	TRBD1	TGTGCCAGCAGCAGACAGGGGGCCGGCACTGAAGCTTTCTTT	CASSRQGAGTEAFF
medium-sized	TRBV7-2	TRBJ1-4	NA	TGTGCCAGCAGCCTGAACAATAATGAAAAACTGTTTTTT	CASSLNNNEKLFF
NA	TRBV30	TRBJ1-2	NA	TGTGCCTGGAGCACAGGGAACTATGGCTACACCTTC	CAWSTGNYGYTF
once	TRBV6-5	TRBJ2-5	NA	TGTGCCAGCAGCCCCGCCTGGCGGGAGACCCAGTACTTC	CASSPAWRETQYF
NA	TRBV9	TRBJ1-6	NA	TGTGCCAGCAGCGTGTTGGACAGCTCCTATAATTCACCCCTCCACTTT	CASSVLDSSYNSPLHF
NA	TRBV6-1	TRBJ1-6	NA	TGTGCCAGCAGTGAACTAGAACCTCCCAGCTCCTATAATTCACCCCTCCACTTT	CASSELEPPSSYNSPLHF
NA	TRBV11-2	TRBJ2-1	NA	TGTGCCAGCAGCTTTTCATACAGGGACGAGCAGTTCTTC	CASSFSYRDEQFF
NA	TRBV11-1	TRBJ2-1	NA	TGTGCCAGCAGCTTAGATGCGGGGACCTACAATGAGCAGTTCTTC	CASSLDAGTYNEQFF
NA	TRBV3-1/TRBV3-2	TRBJ2-5	TRBD2	TGTGCCAGCAGCCAACCCGGACTAGCGGACTCCCAAGAGACCCAGTACTTC	CASSQPGLADSQETQYF
NA	TRBV5-5	TRBJ2-5	TRBD2	TGTGCCAGCAGCTCCTTAGCGGGAGGCCTTCAAGAGACCCAGTACTTC	CASSSLAGGLQETQYF
NA	TRBV4-2	TRBJ2-3	NA	TGTGCCAGCAGCATATACCCAGGGGCCGGCACAGATACGCAGTATTTT	CASSIYPGAGTDTQYF
NA	TRBV5-1	TRBJ2-5	NA	TGCGCCAGCAGCTTGAGTAATGGAGGGAGTCAAGAGACCCAGTACTTC	CASSLSNGGSQETQYF
NA	TRBV10-2	TRBJ2-2	NA	TGCGCCGGGAGGGCGACAGGATTGAACACCGGGGAGCTGTTTTTT	CAGRATGLNTGELFF
NA	TRBV10-1	TRBJ2-1	TRBD2	TGCGCCACTTTAGCGGGAGCGAAATACGGATACAATGAGCAGTTCTTC	CATLAGAKYGYNEQFF
once	TRBV5-4	TRBJ1-2	NA	TGTGCCAGCAGCTCCCCGGCGGGAACCAATAACTATGGCTACACCTTC	CASSSPAGTNNYGYTF
NA	TRBV5-6	TRBJ2-1	TRBD1	TGTGCCAGCAGCTTGGACCAGGGGGTCAATGAGCAGTTCTTC	CASSLDQGVNEQFF
NA	TRBV27	TRBJ2-7	TRBD2	TGTGCCAGCAGATCCTCGGGGGGGCTCTACGAGCAGTACTTC	CASRSSGGLYEQYF
NA	TRBV6-5	TRBJ1-2	TRBD1	TGTGCCAGCAGTCGGGGACAGGGGAACTATGGCTACACCTTC	CASSRGQGNYGYTF
NA	TRBV9	TRBJ2-1	NA	TGTGCCAGCAGCGTAGCTCCTGACATCTACAATGAGCAGTTCTTC	CASSVAPDIYNEQFF
NA	TRBV5-6	TRBJ2-4	NA	TGTGCCAGCAGCTTGGCCGGAGCCAAAAACATTCAGTACTTC	CASSLAGAKNIQYF
NA	TRBV5-6	TRBJ1-2	TRBD1	TGTGCCAGCAGCTTGGGGACTGGACAGGGGATAATCTATGGCTACACCTTC	CASSLGTGQGIIYGYTF
NA	TRBV9	TRBJ1-6	NA	TGTGCCAGCAGCGTCGGTGACGGGAGCTCCTATAATTCACCCCTCCACTTT	CASSVGDGSSYNSPLHF
NA	TRBV7-4	TRBJ2-4	NA	TGTGCCAGCAAGACAGGAGCCAAAAACATTCAGTACTTC	CASKTGAKNIQYF
NA	TRBV6-5	TRBJ1-2	NA	TGTGCCAGCAGTTCCCGGGGGCGGGGGCGCGGAGGCTACACCTTC	CASSSRGRGRGGYTF
NA	TRBV19	TRBJ2-1	NA	TGTGCCAGTAGTATAGATGGAGGGAGCTCCTACAATGAGCAGTTCTTC	CASSIDGGSSYNEQFF
once	TRBV3-1/TRBV3-2	TRBJ2-1	TRBD1	TGTGCCAGCAGCCGGAATACCGGGACAGGGGAGGCTGAGCAGTTCTTC	CASSRNTGTGEAEQFF
NA	TRBV19	TRBJ1-1	NA	TGTGCCAGTAGCAACGGGGGGGACACTGAAGCTTTCTTT	CASSNGGDTEAFF
NA	TRBV9	TRBJ1-5	TRBD1	TGTGCCAGCAGCGAGGGACAGCCAAATCAGCCCCAGCATTTT	CASSEGQPNQPQHF
NA	TRBV6-5	TRBJ1-3	NA	TGTGCCACCGAGATCTCTGGAAACACCATATATTTT	CATEISGNTIYF
once	TRBV7-9	TRBJ2-1	TRBD1	TGTGCCAGCGACGAATTGGGAACAGGGGCATACAATGAGCAGTTCTTC	CASDELGTGAYNEQFF
NA	TRBV27	TRBJ2-6	TRBD2	TGTGCCAGCAGTTTAGGGGAATGGGAGGGCCCTGGGGCCAACGTCCTGACTTTC	CASSLGEWEGPGANVLTF
NA	TRBV11-2	TRBJ2-5	NA	TGTGCCAGCAGCTCCACTGGCGGATGGGAGACCCAGTACTTC	CASSSTGGWETQYF
once	TRBV24-1	TRBJ2-1	TRBD1	TGTGCCACCAGTGAGAGGGGGCTCATCAATGAGCAGTTCTTC	CATSERGLINEQFF
once	TRBV7-2	TRBJ2-1	NA	TGTGCCAGCAGCTTGGAAGCTAGGCCTGAGCAGTTCTTC	CASSLEARPEQFF
NA	TRBV4-2	TRBJ2-3	NA	TGTGCCAGCAGCCAAGATCGGCCTAGCGTAGATACGCAGTATTTT	CASSQDRPSVDTQYF
NA	TRBV19	TRBJ1-2	NA	TGTGCCAGCCGCGCGGGCAGGGAGGTGTTTGGCTACACCTTC	CASRAGREVFGYTF
few	TRBV5-4	TRBJ2-1	NA	TGTGCCAGCAGGCCCTCGGGCGGACTTGGCAATGAGCAGTTCTTC	CASRPSGGLGNEQFF
NA	TRBV23-1	TRBJ2-3	TRBD2	TGCGCCAGCAGTCAATCGGGGGAGCGGGGGGGAGCCACAGATACGCAGTATTTT	CASSQSGERGGATDTQYF
NA	TRBV3-1/TRBV3-2	TRBJ2-5	TRBD2	TGTGCCAGCAGCCAAGGCTCGACTAGCGGGGGGACCAGGGACCAGTACTTC	CASSQGSTSGGTRDQYF
NA	TRBV5-1	TRBJ2-2	TRBD1	TGCGCCAGCAGCTTGGGACAGGGAATCGGGGAGCTGTTTTTT	CASSLGQGIGELFF
NA	TRBV4-1	TRBJ2-3	TRBD2	TGCGCCAGCAGCCAAGATCGGGGGGATTGGACAGATACGCAGTATTTT	CASSQDRGDWTDTQYF